Below are 4 T cell receptor beta chains sequenced from a single sample in a study of spatial heterogeneity in lung cancer. This sample's time point: sample taken at primary tumor resection. In each case, whole RNA from tumor, nontumor lung or frozen PBMC was sequenced unsorted. TCRdb reprocessed the 5' RACE reads via MiXCR and lists one record per CDR3 protein. The sample shows some 15,000 distinct CDR3 sequences, 10% of them seen only once. The sample in question was PBMCs, obtained at surgery. All receptors come from a male donor with early-stage non-small cell lung cancer.

This clonotype appeared many times. The genes are TRBV5-1 and TRBJ2-1, with 10 bases aligning to TRBD1. Germline assignment: CDR1 SGHRS and CDR2 YFSETQ. V was clipped by 4 bases and J by 9 bases; unmatched bases: 10. The CDR3 has 15 residues. CDR3 nucleotides: TGCGCCAGCAGCAACCGGGACAGGGGTATTGCTGAGCAGTTCTTC. Amino acid sequence: CASSNRDRGIAEQFF.

Many counts were recorded for this clonotype. This chain links TRBV5-4 with TRBJ2-5; possible D gene TRBD2, 6 bases. Germline V gene data show CDR1 as SGHNT and CDR2 as YYREEE (reference sequence). Trimming took off 6 bases at V and 2 bases at J, with 14 bases between the two ends. CDR3 length: 14 amino acids. The CDR3 reads CASTMGGGQETQYF. The CDR3, as DNA: TGTGCCAGCACCATGGGTGGGGGGCAAGAGACCCAGTACTTC.

This clonotype was recorded at least ten times. The CDR3 bases are TGTGCCAGCAGCTTCCAGGAGCGGAGTGGTGAAGCTTTCTTT. As protein: CASSFQERSGEAFF. J is TRBJ1-1 and V is TRBV5-4; D remains ambiguous. CDR1 and CDR2 (germline): SGHNT, YYREEE (reference sequence). This CDR3 contains 14 residues. Trimming removed 2 bases at V and 7 bases at J, with 15 bases between.

The table lists this clonotype with many counts. The chain employs TRBV29-1 and TRBJ2-3; 7 positions match TRBD2. This CDR3 spans 14 amino acids. With 4 bases clipped from V and 5 bases from J, the junction kept 9 bases outside the gene matches. From germline, CDR1 is SQVTM and CDR2 ANQGSEA. DNA of the CDR3: TGCAGCGTTGGGAGCGGGACTCAGATAGATACGCAGTATTTT. Translating gives CSVGSGTQIDTQYF.